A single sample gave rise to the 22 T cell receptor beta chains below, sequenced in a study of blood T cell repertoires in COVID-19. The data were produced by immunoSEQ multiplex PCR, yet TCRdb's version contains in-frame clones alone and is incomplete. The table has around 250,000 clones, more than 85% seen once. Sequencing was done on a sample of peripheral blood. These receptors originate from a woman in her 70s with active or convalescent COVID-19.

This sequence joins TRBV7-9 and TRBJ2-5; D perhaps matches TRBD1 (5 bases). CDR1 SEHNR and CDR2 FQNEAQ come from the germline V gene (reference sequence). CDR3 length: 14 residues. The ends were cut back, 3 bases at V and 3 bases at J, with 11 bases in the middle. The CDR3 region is CASSFRQSKETQYF. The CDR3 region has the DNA TGTGCCAGCAGCTTCCGACAGAGTAAAGAGACCCAGTACTTC.

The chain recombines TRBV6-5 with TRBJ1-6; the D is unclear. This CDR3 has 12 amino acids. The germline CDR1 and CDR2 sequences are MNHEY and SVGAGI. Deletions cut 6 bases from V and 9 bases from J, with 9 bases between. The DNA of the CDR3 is TGTGCCAGCAGAGCGGCGGGTTCACCCCTCCACTTT. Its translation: CASRAAGSPLHF.

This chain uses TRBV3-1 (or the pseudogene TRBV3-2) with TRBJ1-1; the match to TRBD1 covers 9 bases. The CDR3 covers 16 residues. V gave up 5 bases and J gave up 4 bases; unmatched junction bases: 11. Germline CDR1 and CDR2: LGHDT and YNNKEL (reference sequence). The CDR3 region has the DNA TGTGCCAGCAGCGAAGGCACTGGGACAGGGTCCACTGAAGCTTTCTTT. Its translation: CASSEGTGTGSTEAFF.

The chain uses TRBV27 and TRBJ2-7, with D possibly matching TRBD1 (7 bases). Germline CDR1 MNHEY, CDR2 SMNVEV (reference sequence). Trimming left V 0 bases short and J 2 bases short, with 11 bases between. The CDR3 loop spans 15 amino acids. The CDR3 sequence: CASSLSRRGPYEQYF. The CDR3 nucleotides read TGTGCCAGCAGTTTATCGAGGAGGGGGCCCTACGAGCAGTACTTC.

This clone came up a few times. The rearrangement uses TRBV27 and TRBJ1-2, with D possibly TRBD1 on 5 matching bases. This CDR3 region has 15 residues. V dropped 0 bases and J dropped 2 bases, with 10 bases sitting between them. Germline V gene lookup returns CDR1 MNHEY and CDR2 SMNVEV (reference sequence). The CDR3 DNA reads TGTGCCAGCAGTTTATCCAGGGTAACCAACTATGGCTACACCTTC. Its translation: CASSLSRVTNYGYTF.

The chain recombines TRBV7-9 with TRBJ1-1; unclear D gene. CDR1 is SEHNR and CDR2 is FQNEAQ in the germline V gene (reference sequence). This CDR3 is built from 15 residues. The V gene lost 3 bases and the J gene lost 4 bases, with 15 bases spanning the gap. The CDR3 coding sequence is TGTGCCAGCAGCTTTACGGGTATGACTCCCACTGAAGCTTTCTTT. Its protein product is CASSFTGMTPTEAFF.

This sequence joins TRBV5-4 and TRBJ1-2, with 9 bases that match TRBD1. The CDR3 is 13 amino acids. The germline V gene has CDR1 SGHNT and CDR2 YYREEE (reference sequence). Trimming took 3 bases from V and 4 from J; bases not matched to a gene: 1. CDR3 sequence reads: CASSSQGAYGYTF. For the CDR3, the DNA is TGTGCCAGCAGCTCACAGGGGGCCTATGGCTACACCTTC.

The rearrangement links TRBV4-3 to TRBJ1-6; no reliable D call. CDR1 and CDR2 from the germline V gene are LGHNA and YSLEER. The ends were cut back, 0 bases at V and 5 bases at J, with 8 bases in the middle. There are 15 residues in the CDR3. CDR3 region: CASSQESGNNSPLHF. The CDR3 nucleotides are TGCGCCAGCAGCCAAGAGTCTGGCAATAATTCACCCCTCCACTTT.

The CDR3 spells CASSPPEQPYEQYF. The CDR3 region has the DNA TGTGCCAGCTCACCACCAGAACAGCCCTACGAGCAGTACTTC. This rearrangement joins TRBV18 to TRBJ2-7; D unresolved. The CDR3 has 14 residues. Germline CDR1 and CDR2: KGHSH and LQKENI. V lost 0 bases and J 2 bases, leaving 8 bases between the germline ends.

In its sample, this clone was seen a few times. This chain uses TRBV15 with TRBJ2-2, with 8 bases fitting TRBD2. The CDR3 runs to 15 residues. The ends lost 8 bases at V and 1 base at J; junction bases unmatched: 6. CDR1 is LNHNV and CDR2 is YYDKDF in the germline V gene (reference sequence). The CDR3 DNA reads TGTGCCACCTCCTTAGCGGGGTTGAACACCGGGGAGCTGTTTTTT. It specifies CATSLAGLNTGELFF.

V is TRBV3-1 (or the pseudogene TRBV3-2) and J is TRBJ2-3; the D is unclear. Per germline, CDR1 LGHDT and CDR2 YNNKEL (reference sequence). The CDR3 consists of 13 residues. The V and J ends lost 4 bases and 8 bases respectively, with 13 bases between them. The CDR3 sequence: CASSLFESSTQYF. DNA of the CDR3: TGTGCCAGCAGCCTCTTTGAGAGTTCTACGCAGTATTTT.

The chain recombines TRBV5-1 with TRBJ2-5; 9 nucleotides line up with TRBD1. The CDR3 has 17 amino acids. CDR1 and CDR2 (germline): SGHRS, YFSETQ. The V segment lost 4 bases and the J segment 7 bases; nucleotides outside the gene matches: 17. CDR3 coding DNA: TGCGCCAGCAGCCGACAAACAGCACAGGGGGCATTTATGACCCAGTACTTC. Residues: CASSRQTAQGAFMTQYF.

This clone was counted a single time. The DNA of the CDR3 is TGTGCCAGCTCCCCGGCGGGTGGACTCAATCAGCCCCAGCATTTT. This encodes CASSPAGGLNQPQHF. The chain uses TRBV18 and TRBJ1-5; D gene unclear. The CDR3 length is 15 residues. V lost 6 bases to trimming and J lost 3 bases, with 15 bases between them. CDR1 and CDR2 from the germline V gene are KGHSH and LQKENI.

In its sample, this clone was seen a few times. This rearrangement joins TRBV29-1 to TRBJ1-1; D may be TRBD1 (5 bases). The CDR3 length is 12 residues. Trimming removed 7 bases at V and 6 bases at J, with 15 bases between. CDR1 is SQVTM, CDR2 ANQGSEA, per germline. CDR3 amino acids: CSATRGLAEAFF. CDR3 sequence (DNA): TGCAGCGCGACGAGGGGACTCGCTGAAGCTTTCTTT.

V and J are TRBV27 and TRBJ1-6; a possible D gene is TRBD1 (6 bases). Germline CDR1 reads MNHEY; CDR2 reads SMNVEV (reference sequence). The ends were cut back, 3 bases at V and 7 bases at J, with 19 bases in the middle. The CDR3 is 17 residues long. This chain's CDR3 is CASSFLMGARRNSPLHF. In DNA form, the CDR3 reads TGTGCCAGCAGTTTTTTAATGGGGGCGCGGCGGAATTCACCCCTCCACTTT.

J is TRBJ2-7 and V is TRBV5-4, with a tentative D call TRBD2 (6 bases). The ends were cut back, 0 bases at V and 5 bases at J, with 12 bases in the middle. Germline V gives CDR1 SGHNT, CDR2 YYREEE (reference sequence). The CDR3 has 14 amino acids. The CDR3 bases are TGTGCCAGCAGCTTGGTGGGGAGGACCGACGAGCAGTACTTC. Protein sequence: CASSLVGRTDEQYF.

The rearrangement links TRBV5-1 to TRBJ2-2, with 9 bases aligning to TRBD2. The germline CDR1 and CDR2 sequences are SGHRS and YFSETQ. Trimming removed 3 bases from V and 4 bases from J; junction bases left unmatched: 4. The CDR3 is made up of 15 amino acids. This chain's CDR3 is CASSSLAGGTGELFF. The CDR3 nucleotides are TGCGCCAGCAGCTCACTAGCGGGCGGCACCGGGGAGCTGTTTTTT.

The CDR3 DNA reads TGTGCCAGCAGGCCGGGACACCAGAGTCAGCCCCAGCATTTT. It yields the protein CASRPGHQSQPQHF. V and J are TRBV6-5 and TRBJ1-5; TRBD1 is a possible D gene (6 bases). Trimming stripped 6 bases from V and 6 bases from J, with 15 bases between. The CDR3 runs to 14 residues. Germline CDR1 is MNHEY and CDR2 is SVGAGI.

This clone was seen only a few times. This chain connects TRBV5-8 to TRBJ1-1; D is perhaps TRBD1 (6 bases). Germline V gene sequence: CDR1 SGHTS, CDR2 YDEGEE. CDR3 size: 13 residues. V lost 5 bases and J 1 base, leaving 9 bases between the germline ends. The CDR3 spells CASRVGQNTEAFF. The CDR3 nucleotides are TGTGCCAGCAGGGTGGGACAGAACACTGAAGCTTTCTTT.

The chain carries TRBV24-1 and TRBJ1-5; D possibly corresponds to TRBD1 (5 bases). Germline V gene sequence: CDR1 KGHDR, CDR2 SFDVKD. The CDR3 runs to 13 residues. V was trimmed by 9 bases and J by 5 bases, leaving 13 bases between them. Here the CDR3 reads CATGGHADQPQHF. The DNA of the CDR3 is TGTGCCACCGGCGGACATGCCGATCAGCCCCAGCATTTT.

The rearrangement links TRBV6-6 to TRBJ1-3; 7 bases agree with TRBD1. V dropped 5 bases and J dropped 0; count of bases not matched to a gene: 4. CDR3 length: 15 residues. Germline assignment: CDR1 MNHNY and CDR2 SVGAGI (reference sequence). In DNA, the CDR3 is TGTGCCAGCAGTACTGGGACAGTCTCTGGAAACACCATATATTTT. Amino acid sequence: CASSTGTVSGNTIYF.

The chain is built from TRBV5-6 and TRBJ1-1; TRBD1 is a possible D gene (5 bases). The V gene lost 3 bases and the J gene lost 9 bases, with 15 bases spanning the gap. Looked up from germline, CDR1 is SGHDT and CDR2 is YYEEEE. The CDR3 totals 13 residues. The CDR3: CASSSAGTLKAFF. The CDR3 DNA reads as TGTGCCAGCAGCTCGGCAGGGACTCTGAAAGCTTTCTTT.